These 15 T cell receptor beta chains originate from one sample sequenced in a study of CD8 T cells in ankylosing spondylitis. Their cognate antigens are unknown. One entry per CDR3 protein results from TCRdb running MiXCR on the 5' RACE reads. The sample comprises hundreds of thousands of distinct CDR3 sequences, about 12% of which are singletons, and around 7% rests with the top ten. Study findings and constraints: Characteristic of ankylosing spondylitis blood, it appeared, was a TCR beta motif comprising roughly eight highly homologous variants.

Material for sequencing was blood, either unsorted or a sorted T cell fraction (not recorded which). The origin of the receptors is a male donor with ankylosing spondylitis.

This clonotype has ten or more counts. The rearrangement joins TRBV5-1 to TRBJ2-7, with 11 bases identical to TRBD2. Losses at the gene ends were 6 bases for V and 0 bases for J; bases not matched to a gene: 14. The CDR3 has 18 residues. The germline V gene has CDR1 SGHRS and CDR2 YFSETQ. The CDR3 loop is CASKFGLAGGSFSYEQYF. DNA for the CDR3: TGCGCCAGCAAATTCGGGCTAGCGGGAGGATCCTTCTCCTACGAGCAGTACTTC.

Concerning this clonotype: Mismatch with germline at one junction end may stem from a read error. This chain joins TRBV4-1 and TRBJ2-5; D call uncertain. The CDR3 extends over 14 amino acids. Per germline, CDR1 MGHRA and CDR2 YSYEKL. The chain's CDR3 is CASSQDPLKESQYF. Here the CDR3 DNA reads TGCGCCAGCAGCCAAGATCCACTTAAAGAGTCCCAGTACTTC.

This clonotype has more than one count but fewer than ten. The genes are TRBV2 and TRBJ2-3, with 7 bases that match TRBD2. CDR3 length equals 17 residues. Per the germline V gene, CDR1 is SNHLY and CDR2 is FYNNEI. With V trimmed by 4 bases and J by 2 bases, 12 bases remained unmatched. The CDR3: CASSVFGSTSTTDTQYF. The CDR3 nucleotides read TGTGCCAGCAGTGTATTTGGGTCGACTAGCACCACAGATACGCAGTATTTT.

In this sample, this clonotype turned up a few times. The chain joins TRBV10-1 to TRBJ2-5; D is unclear. V lost 3 bases, J lost 5 bases, and 13 bases lay in between. Looked up from germline, CDR1 is WNHNN and CDR2 is SYGVQD (reference sequence). CDR3 length: 14 amino acids. CDR3 amino acids: CASSDATSTETQYF. As DNA, the CDR3 is TGCGCCAGCAGTGACGCCACTTCGACGGAGACCCAGTACTTC.

This clonotype was recorded many times. Written as DNA, the CDR3 is TGCGCCAGCAGCTTGGTGGTATCCTCCTACAATGAGCAGTTCTTC. It is translated as CASSLVVSSYNEQFF. The chain links TRBV5-1 to TRBJ2-1; D unclear. The germline V gene has CDR1 SGHRS and CDR2 YFSETQ. V shed 0 bases and J shed 0 bases, with 7 bases lying between them. The CDR3 contains 15 residues.

V is TRBV4-1 and J is TRBJ2-3, with 7 bases identical to TRBD2. The trim removed 3 bases at V and 6 bases at J, leaving 15 bases unmatched. Germline-derived CDR1 and CDR2 are MGHRA and YSYEKL. The CDR3 length is 17 residues. CDR3 nucleotides: TGCGCCAGCAGCCATCCTGACTCCAGCGGGATCGGCGATACGCAGTATTTT. Its protein product is CASSHPDSSGIGDTQYF.

This clonotype was detected a few times. V usage is TRBV2 and J usage is TRBJ1-1; TRBD1 aligns across 9 bases. Germline assignment: CDR1 SNHLY and CDR2 FYNNEI. CDR3 length equals 14 residues. The V and J ends lost 6 bases and 0 bases, in that order; junction bases with no gene match: 2. The CDR3 sequence is CASSGTGMNTEAFF. In DNA, the CDR3 is TGTGCCAGCAGCGGGACAGGGATGAACACTGAAGCTTTCTTT.

The V call is TRBV21-1, the J call TRBJ2-1; TRBD2, the D gene given by the table, was not confirmed from the DNA. TRBV21-1 corresponds to a pseudogene. The CDR3 loop spans 14 amino acids. The chain's CDR3 is CASSKNFLRDYQFF. The CDR3 DNA sequence: TGTGCCAGCAGCAAAAATTTCCTCCGGGACTACCAGTTCTTC.

The chain recombines TRBV5-1 with TRBJ2-3; possibly TRBD2 for D (6 bases). This CDR3 comprises 17 residues. Trimming cost V 0 bases and J 5 bases, with 19 bases left between them. The germline CDR1 and CDR2 sequences are SGHRS and YFSETQ. The DNA of the CDR3 is TGCGCCAGCAGCTTGGCGGGAGCATGGGATTCCGGAGATACGCAGTATTTT. Translating gives CASSLAGAWDSGDTQYF. Complete variable domain (other parts from reference TRBV5-1 and TRBJ2-3): KAGVTQTPRYLIKTRGQQVTLSCSPISGHRSVSWYQQTPGQGLQFLFEYFSETQRNKGNFPGRFSGRQFSNSRSEMNVSTLELGDSALYLCASSLAGAWDSGDTQYFGPGTRLTVL.

This clonotype was detected only a few times. V gene TRBV3-1 combines with J gene TRBJ2-3, with 12 bases aligning to TRBD2. The CDR3 has 16 amino acids. The V gene end was trimmed by 4 bases and the J gene end by 6 bases; junction bases not matched to a gene: 8. Looked up from germline, CDR1 is LGHDT and CDR2 is YNNKEL (reference sequence). CDR3: CASSPQWTSGADTQYF. CDR3 sequence (DNA): TGTGCCAGCAGCCCCCAATGGACTAGCGGGGCGGATACGCAGTATTTT.

The rearrangement uses TRBV12-3 or TRBV12-4 and TRBJ1-1; D unclear. Trimming removed 3 bases at V and 5 bases at J, with 10 bases between. The CDR3 has 13 amino acids. CDR3 residues: CASSFGERTEAFF. In DNA form, the CDR3 reads TGTGCCAGCAGTTTCGGGGAAAGGACTGAAGCTTTCTTT.

A few counts support this clonotype. The CDR3 loop is CASSYTSVPDIQYF. CDR3 nucleotide sequence: TGTGCCAGCAGTTACACTAGCGTTCCGGACATTCAGTACTTC. The gene calls are TRBV6-5 and TRBJ2-4; 7 positions agree with TRBD2. There are 14 residues in the CDR3. Germline V gene lookup returns CDR1 MNHEY and CDR2 SVGAGI. The V gene end was trimmed by 2 bases and the J gene end by 8 bases; junction bases not matched to a gene: 6.

There are many counts of this clonotype. CDR3 amino acids: CASSPRTGVGSPLHF. As DNA, the CDR3 is TGTGCCAGCAGCCCCCGGACAGGGGTGGGATCACCCCTCCACTTT. The chain recombines TRBV5-6 with TRBJ1-6; TRBD1 matches 9 bases. Looked up from germline, CDR1 is SGHDT and CDR2 is YYEEEE. This CDR3 has 15 residues. V shed 4 bases and J 10 bases; nucleotides not matched to a gene: 9.

In its sample, this clonotype was seen a few times. The V call is TRBV20-1, the J call TRBJ2-1, with D tentatively TRBD2 (6 bases). CDR1 and CDR2 (germline): DFQATT, SNEGSKA (reference sequence). V lost 0 bases, J lost 12 bases, and 21 bases lay in between. CDR3 length equals 15 residues. The CDR3 bases are TGCAGTGCTAGAGATCTCAACCGGGACCGGGAGTGGCAGTTCTTC. Encoded protein: CSARDLNRDREWQFF.

This clonotype was seen more than once but under ten times. The V call is TRBV20-1, the J call TRBJ2-1; 16 bases agree with TRBD2. V was clipped by 6 bases and J by 7 bases; unmatched bases: 9. The CDR3 is made up of 16 amino acids. The germline CDR1 and CDR2 sequences are DFQATT and SNEGSKA (reference sequence). CDR3 in DNA: TGCAGTGCGGGGACTAGCGGGAGGGCGGAGGGGAATGAGCAGTTCTTC. This gives the protein CSAGTSGRAEGNEQFF.